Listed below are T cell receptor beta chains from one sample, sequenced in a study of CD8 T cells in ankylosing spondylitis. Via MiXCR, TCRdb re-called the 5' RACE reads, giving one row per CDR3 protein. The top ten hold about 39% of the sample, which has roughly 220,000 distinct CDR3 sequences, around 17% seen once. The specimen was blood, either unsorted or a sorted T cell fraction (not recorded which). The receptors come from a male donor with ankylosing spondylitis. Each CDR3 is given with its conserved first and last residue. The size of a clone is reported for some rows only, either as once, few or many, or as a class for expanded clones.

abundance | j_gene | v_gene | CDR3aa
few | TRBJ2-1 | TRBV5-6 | CASSALAYEQFF
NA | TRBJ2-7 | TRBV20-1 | CSASDVLGLAVEQYF
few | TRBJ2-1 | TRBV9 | CASSGGTGTSRDEQFF
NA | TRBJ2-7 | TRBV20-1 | CSARDPLGGPYPYEQYF
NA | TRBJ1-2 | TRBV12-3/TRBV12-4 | CASSRTGPVYGYTF
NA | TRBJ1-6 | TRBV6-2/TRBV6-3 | CASSYPGTENSPLHF
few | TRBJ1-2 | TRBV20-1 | CSASREVPYTF
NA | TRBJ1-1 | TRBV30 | CAWRGRGYTEAFF
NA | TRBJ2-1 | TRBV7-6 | CASSLYSGSPHNEQFF
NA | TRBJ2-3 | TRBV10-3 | CAISESGIAGGPGTDTQYF
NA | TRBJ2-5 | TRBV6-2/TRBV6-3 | CASSARGTGERETQYF
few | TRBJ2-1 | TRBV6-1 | CASRSGSGTTYNEQFF
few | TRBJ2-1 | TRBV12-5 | CASGRTGEYNEQFF
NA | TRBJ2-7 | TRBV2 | CASIEGYEQYF
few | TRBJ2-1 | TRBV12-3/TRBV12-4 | CASSPRGTPSQHEQFF
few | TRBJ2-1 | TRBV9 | CASSEDGYNEQFF
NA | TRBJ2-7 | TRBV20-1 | CSAKETEGLADYEQYF
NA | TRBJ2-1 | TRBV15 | CATSSPSEVYNEQFF
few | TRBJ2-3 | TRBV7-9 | CASDWGDTQYF
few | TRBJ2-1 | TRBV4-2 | CASSQDDNYNEQFF
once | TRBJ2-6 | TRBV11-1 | CASSTRQGADPLGANVLTF
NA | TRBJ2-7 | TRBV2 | CASSATWTSGGPYEQYF
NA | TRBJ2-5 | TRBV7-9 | CASSPPAGVQETQYF
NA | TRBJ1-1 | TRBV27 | CASSLPPGQGWTEAFF
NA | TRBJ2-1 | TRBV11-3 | CATGWQAASSYNEQFF
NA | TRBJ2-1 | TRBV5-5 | CASSLGPGEIYNEQFF
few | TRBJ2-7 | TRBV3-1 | CASSQDRQLSYEQYF
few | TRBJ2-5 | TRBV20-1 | CSARTGRNQETQYF
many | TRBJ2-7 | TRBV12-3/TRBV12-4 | CASSFSTGAYEQYF
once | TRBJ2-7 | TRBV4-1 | CASSQASGTGYEQYF
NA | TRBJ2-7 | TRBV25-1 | CASSESPLPTYEQYF
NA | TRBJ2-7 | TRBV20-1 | CSASMTGNYEQYF
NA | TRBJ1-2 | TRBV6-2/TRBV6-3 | CASSYQDALPLSYGYTF
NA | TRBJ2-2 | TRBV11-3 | CASRQGDTGELFF
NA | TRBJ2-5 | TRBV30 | CAWSVEYRETQYF
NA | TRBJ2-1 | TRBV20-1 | CSALGTGASWGHHYNEQFF
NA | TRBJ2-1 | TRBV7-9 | CASRPWEGAYYNEQFF
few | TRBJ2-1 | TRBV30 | CAWSISSGLAEYNEQFF
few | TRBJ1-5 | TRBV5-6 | CASSFGTNQPQHF
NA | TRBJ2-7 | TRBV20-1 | CSARSRDRDGSYEQYF
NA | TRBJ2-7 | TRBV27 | CASSFLGEQYF
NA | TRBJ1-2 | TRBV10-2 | CASSEEIQNYGYTF
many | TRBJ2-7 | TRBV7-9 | CASNPLQGSDYEQYF
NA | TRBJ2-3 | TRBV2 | CASSGDSFGRADTQYF
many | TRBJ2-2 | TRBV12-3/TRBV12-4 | CASSRGTSTGELFF
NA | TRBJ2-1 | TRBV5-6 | CASRYRDSYNEQFF
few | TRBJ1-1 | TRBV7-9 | CASSPRTGTGVDTEAFF
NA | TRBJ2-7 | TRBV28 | CASSLTGYYEQYF
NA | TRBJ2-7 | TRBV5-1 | CASSLAVPADSYEQYF
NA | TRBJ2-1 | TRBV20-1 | CSADRRGVSSYNEQFF
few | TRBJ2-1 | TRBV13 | CASSFSAGGNEQFF
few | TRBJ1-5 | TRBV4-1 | CASSEYGTTDSNQPQHF